One and the same sample provided the 4 T cell receptor beta chains below, sequenced in a study of blood T cell repertoires in COVID-19. Generated by immunoSEQ multiplex PCR, the TCRdb table keeps only in-frame clones and is missing some. The data contain under 90,000 clones, about 88% of them singletons. The sample was peripheral blood. These receptors were obtained from a man between 70 and 80 years old with active or convalescent COVID-19.

The chain links TRBV19 to TRBJ1-2; D not resolved. Trimming left V 5 bases short and J 8 bases short, with 18 bases between. Germline loops: CDR1 LNHDA, CDR2 SQIVND (reference sequence). The CDR3 length is 14 residues. The CDR3 sequence: CASSDQYGTQGYTF. In DNA form, the CDR3 reads TGTGCCAGTAGTGATCAATACGGAACACAGGGCTACACCTTC.

The chain employs TRBV12-1 and TRBJ1-2; TRBD1, as called in the table, went unchecked against the DNA. TRBV12-1 is an annotated pseudogene. The CDR3 consists of 15 residues. CDR3 loop: CASSTWDRGRYGYTF. CDR3 coding DNA: TGTGCCAGCAGCACCTGGGACAGGGGAAGGTATGGCTACACCTTC.

The chain combines TRBV7-6 with TRBJ1-3; D might be TRBD1 (6 bases). The CDR3 consists of 15 residues. Trimming pared 5 bases from V and 6 bases from J, leaving 17 bases between. The germline CDR1 and CDR2 sequences are SGHVS and FNYEAQ. CDR3 amino acids: CASSGVGHFTNTIYF. CDR3 nucleotides: TGTGCCAGCAGCGGAGTGGGACACTTCACAAACACCATATATTTT.

The chain employs TRBV3-1 (or the pseudogene TRBV3-2) and TRBJ2-5, with a possible D match to TRBD2 (5 bases). The CDR3 consists of 14 residues. Germline values: CDR1 LGHDT, CDR2 YNNKEL (reference sequence). Between the trimmed V and J ends, which lost 2 bases and 9 bases, there was a span of 16 bases. The CDR3 nucleotides are TGTGCCAGCAGCCAATTTGTAGCGACCTCGGCCCAGTACTTC. This gives the protein CASSQFVATSAQYF.